The rows below give T cell receptor beta chains drawn from one sample of a study of T cells in localized non-small cell lung cancer. Clones were read by immunoSEQ multiplex PCR, and TCRdb kept only the in-frame ones, dropping some. The sample has some 22,000 clones; about four fifths are singletons. The material sequenced was peripheral blood, taken before any cancer treatment. The receptors were sampled from a man aged 35 to 69 with stage I lung adenocarcinoma. Each CDR3 is given with its conserved first and last residue. Fields, in order: clone size, V gene, J gene, D gene, CDR3 DNA, CDR3 protein. A D gene is named only where the DNA matches it firmly. Clone size appears in some rows only: once, few, many, or a class for an expanded clone.

>.|TRBV6-5|TRBJ2-7|.
TGTGCCAGCAGGCCCGCGGGACTTACCTCCTACGAGCAGTACTTC
CASRPAGLTSYEQYF
>.|TRBV7-6|TRBJ1-2|.
TGTGCCAGCAGCTTAGGGGCGGTCGGTGGTCAGAGTGGCGGCTACACCTTC
CASSLGAVGGQSGGYTF
>.|TRBV4-2|TRBJ2-1|TRBD2
TGTGCCAGCAGCCCGGGGACTAGTTCGAACAATGAGCAGTTCTTC
CASSPGTSSNNEQFF
>.|TRBV28|TRBJ2-7|.
TGTGCCAGCGGGGGGTCAGGGGGCTCCTACGAGCAGTACTTC
CASGGSGGSYEQYF
>.|TRBV6-6|TRBJ2-1|TRBD2
TGTGCCAGCAGTCGGGGGACTACCTACGGGCAGTTCTTC
CASSRGTTYGQFF
>.|TRBV5-4|TRBJ1-2|.
TGTGCCAGCAGCCCGGACAGTAACTATGGCTACACCTTC
CASSPDSNYGYTF
>.|TRBV6-6|TRBJ2-5|.
TGTGCCACCTCCGGGACACTTCAAGAGACCCAGTACTTC
CATSGTLQETQYF
>.|TRBV11-2|TRBJ2-7|TRBD1
TGTGCCAGCAGCTCCCAAGGGACAGGGGTATACGAGCAGTACTTC
CASSSQGTGVYEQYF
>once|TRBV29-1|TRBJ2-3|TRBD1
TGCAGCGTTGAAGGAGCTCAGGGGGCAGATACGCAGTATTTT
CSVEGAQGADTQYF
>few|TRBV5-1|TRBJ1-2|TRBD1
TGCGCCAGCAGCCCAGGGACAGGGGGCGAGGATGGCTACACCTTC
CASSPGTGGEDGYTF
>few|TRBV11-2|TRBJ1-4|TRBD1
TGTGCCAGCAGCTCCGTCCGACAGGGGTATGAAAAACTGTTTTTT
CASSSVRQGYEKLFF
>.|TRBV5-1|TRBJ2-1|.
TGCGCCAGCAGCTTGCTGGGGAGCTCCTACAATGAGCAGTTCTTC
CASSLLGSSYNEQFF
>.|TRBV7-9|TRBJ2-1|.
TGTGCCAGCAGCTTAGAATACGGGAGCCTGCCATCGAGGCAGTTCTTC
CASSLEYGSLPSRQFF
>.|TRBV28|TRBJ2-3|.
TGTGCCAGCAGTCCTCCGGAGGCAATCACAGATACGCAGTATTTT
CASSPPEAITDTQYF
>.|TRBV29-1|TRBJ1-1|.
TGCAGCGCTTCCACCGGGGCGAACACTGAAGCTTTCTTT
CSASTGANTEAFF
>.|TRBV9|TRBJ2-3|TRBD1
TGTGCCAGCAGCGTGGGTGCCGGGACAGGGGGCGTATTGGATACGCAGTATTTT
CASSVGAGTGGVLDTQYF
>.|TRBV19|TRBJ2-3|.
TGTGCCAGTAAAAGGGGCTCGGCAGATACGCAGTATTTT
CASKRGSADTQYF
>.|TRBV15|TRBJ1-6|.
TGTGCCACCAGCAGAGAAAGTGACTGGAATTCACCCCTCCACTTT
CATSRESDWNSPLHF
>once|TRBV5-6|TRBJ2-1|.
TGTGCCAGCAGACTAGGCCCGGAGCAGTTCTTC
CASRLGPEQFF
>.|TRBV4-3|TRBJ1-2|.
TGCGCCAGCAGCCAAGCACGGGGGCCCAACTATGGCTACACCTTC
CASSQARGPNYGYTF
>.|TRBV2|TRBJ1-6|.
TGTGCCAGCAGAGGGTACAATTCACCCCTCCACTTT
CASRGYNSPLHF
>.|TRBV28|TRBJ1-5|.
TGTGCCAGCAGTTTATGGGCCCGGGGAAGGGGCAATCAGCCCCAGCATTTT
CASSLWARGRGNQPQHF
>.|TRBV5-1|TRBJ2-3|.
TGCGCCAGCAGCTTACAGACGGCTAGCACAGATACGCAGTATTTT
CASSLQTASTDTQYF
>.|TRBV19|TRBJ2-5|TRBD1
TGTGCCAGTCGTTTGGGACAGGGCTACCAAGAGACCCAGTACTTC
CASRLGQGYQETQYF
>.|TRBV2|TRBJ2-3|.
TGTGCCAGCAGTGCGGTAGGCAGGGGCACAGATACGCAGTATTTT
CASSAVGRGTDTQYF
>.|TRBV5-6|TRBJ1-5|.
TGTGCCAGCAGCTTTCTTGGGGGTTTCAATCAGCCCCAGCATTTT
CASSFLGGFNQPQHF
>.|TRBV5-1|TRBJ2-1|.
TGCGCCAGCAGCTGGCAGGGGGGCAATGAGCAGTTCTTC
CASSWQGGNEQFF
>.|TRBV7-8|TRBJ2-1|.
TGTGCCAGCAGCTTAGCTCGGAGCAACAATGAGCAGTTCTTC
CASSLARSNNEQFF
>.|TRBV6-1|TRBJ2-3|.
TGTGCCAGCAAGGAGTATAGGGTGGTCACAGATACGCAGTATTTT
CASKEYRVVTDTQYF
>.|TRBV19|TRBJ2-3|TRBD1
TGTGCCAGTAGTCCGGGACAGGGGCGAGATACGCAGTATTTT
CASSPGQGRDTQYF
>.|TRBV28|TRBJ2-5|.
TGTGCCAGCAATAAAGGAGACCAAGAGACCCAGTACTTC
CASNKGDQETQYF
>.|TRBV11-3|TRBJ2-3|TRBD2
TGTGCCAGCAGCTTAGGATTGACTAGCGGGGGCACAGATACGCAGTATTTT
CASSLGLTSGGTDTQYF
>.|TRBV2|TRBJ1-6|TRBD1
TGTGCCAGCAGTGAGTTGCAGGGGGTGAATTCACCCCTCCACTTT
CASSELQGVNSPLHF
>.|TRBV29-1|TRBJ2-5|TRBD1
TGCAGCGTTCAGGGGGCAGGAGAGACCCAGTACTTC
CSVQGAGETQYF
>.|TRBV18|TRBJ2-7|.
TGTGCCAGCTCACCAGGGGCGGGCTCCTACGAGCAGTACTTC
CASSPGAGSYEQYF
>.|TRBV11-2|TRBJ2-3|.
TGTGCCAGCAGCTTAGATCTAGCGGATACGCAGTATTTT
CASSLDLADTQYF
>.|TRBV6-6|TRBJ1-2|TRBD1
TGTGCCAGCAGACCCACCCAGTCAGGGGGCGATGGCTACACCTTC
CASRPTQSGGDGYTF
>.|TRBV5-1|TRBJ1-4|.
TGCGCCAGCAGCTTGCAGGGGAGGCATGAAAAACTGTTTTTT
CASSLQGRHEKLFF
>.|TRBV7-8|TRBJ2-7|.
TGTGCCAGCAGCGTTCTACAAGTCCGGGGCGAGCAGTACTTC
CASSVLQVRGEQYF
>few|TRBV28|TRBJ1-3|.
TGTGCCACACAATGGACGGACCGAAACACCATATATTTT
CATQWTDRNTIYF
>.|TRBV18|TRBJ2-5|.
TGTGCCAGCTCACGCAACAGGGATGGAGGAGAGACCCAGTACTTC
CASSRNRDGGETQYF
>once|TRBV6-6|TRBJ2-3|.
TGTGCCAGCAGCGACCAACCTAGCCTTAGCACAGATACGCAGTATTTT
CASSDQPSLSTDTQYF
>.|TRBV7-8|TRBJ2-3|TRBD2
TGTGCCAGCAGCACAACGGGACTAGCAGATACGCAGTATTTT
CASSTTGLADTQYF
>.|TRBV9|TRBJ2-7|.
TGTGCCAGCAGCGTAGGGGGGGCAGACGAGTACGAGCAGTACTTC
CASSVGGADEYEQYF
>.|TRBV30|TRBJ1-1|.
TGTGCCTGGATCATGAACACTGAAGCTTTCTTT
CAWIMNTEAFF
>.|TRBV28|TRBJ1-5|.
TGTGCCAGCGCGCCGTACGACGTTCAGCCCCAGCATTTT
CASAPYDVQPQHF
>once|TRBV6-5|TRBJ2-2|.
TGTGCCAGCAGTTACCAGGGGGGGGACACCGGGGAGCTGTTTTTT
CASSYQGGDTGELFF